This TCR beta chain originates from a study of blood T cell repertoires in COVID-19. Per the original methods: Researchers report that nucleated cell counts were estimated from reference gene primer amplification. Clones were read by immunoSEQ multiplex PCR, and TCRdb kept only the in-frame ones, dropping some. V and J calls and clone size are copied from that table; D and trimming were computed from the DNA. The sample holds over 200,000 clones, 90% seen once. Each participant's cohort was designated according to participant-reported clinical history. The sample was PBMCs or T cells enriched from blood (not recorded which). The sequence came from a man aged 30 to 45 who had been exposed to COVID-19.

This CDR3 is CSATGTANTGELFF. CDR3 DNA sequence: TGCAGTGCGACAGGGACGGCGAACACCGGGGAGCTGTTTTTT. The rearrangement uses TRBV29-1 and TRBJ2-2; 7 bases line up with TRBD1. Germline CDR1 SQVTM, CDR2 ANQGSEA. The CDR3 spans 14 residues.